This T cell receptor beta chain stems from a study of blood T cell repertoires in COVID-19. The CDR3 totals 18 residues. Trimming stripped 6 bases from V and 4 bases from J, with 27 bases between. Germline V gene lookup returns CDR1 MNHNS and CDR2 SASEGT. Only in-frame clones appear in the TCRdb table, and some are missing; sequencing was by immunoSEQ multiplex PCR. The sample records 100,000 to 120,000 clones, around 85% being singletons. This receptor was taken from a man in his fifties with acute or convalescent COVID-19. The rearrangement links TRBV6-1 to TRBJ1-2, with D possibly matching TRBD1 (6 bases). Sequences were obtained from peripheral blood. The CDR3 nucleotides read TGTGCCAGCAGGGAACAGGGAAGCTCTAGGGGTTCCCCCTATGGCTACACCTTC. Amino acid sequence: CASREQGSSRGSPYGYTF.